This section outlines one T cell receptor (beta chain) sequence together with its context. No antigen is known for it. CDR1 is DFQATT and CDR2 is SNEGSKA in the germline V gene (reference sequence). This CDR3 is 11 amino acids long. V gave up 1 base and J gave up 9 bases, with 10 bases separating them. CD4+CD45RO+CD25- cells were isolated as memory CD4+ T cells. Semi-nested PCR with Nested Universal Primer A followed constant-region reverse priming of full-length variable regions. TCRdb itself ran the 5' RACE reads through MiXCR, one entry per CDR3 protein. The sample has under 6,500 distinct CDR3 sequences, 65% to 75% seen once. Study-level findings and limits: Tumor memory CD4+ T cell TCR gene usage was found to cluster with blood and lymph node memory CD4+ cells and with lymph node naive CD4+ cells. Tumor Tregs overlapped most with tumor, then blood, naive CD4+ cells.

The chain has TRBV20-1 and TRBJ2-7; D unresolved. The material sequenced was memory CD4+ T cells sorted from a lymph node. Stated subset: memory CD4+ T cells, CD4+CD45RO+CD25-. The receptor was isolated from a female donor with breast cancer. CDR3 region: CSARADSWQYF. DNA for the CDR3: TGCAGTGCTAGAGCGGATAGCTGGCAGTACTTC.